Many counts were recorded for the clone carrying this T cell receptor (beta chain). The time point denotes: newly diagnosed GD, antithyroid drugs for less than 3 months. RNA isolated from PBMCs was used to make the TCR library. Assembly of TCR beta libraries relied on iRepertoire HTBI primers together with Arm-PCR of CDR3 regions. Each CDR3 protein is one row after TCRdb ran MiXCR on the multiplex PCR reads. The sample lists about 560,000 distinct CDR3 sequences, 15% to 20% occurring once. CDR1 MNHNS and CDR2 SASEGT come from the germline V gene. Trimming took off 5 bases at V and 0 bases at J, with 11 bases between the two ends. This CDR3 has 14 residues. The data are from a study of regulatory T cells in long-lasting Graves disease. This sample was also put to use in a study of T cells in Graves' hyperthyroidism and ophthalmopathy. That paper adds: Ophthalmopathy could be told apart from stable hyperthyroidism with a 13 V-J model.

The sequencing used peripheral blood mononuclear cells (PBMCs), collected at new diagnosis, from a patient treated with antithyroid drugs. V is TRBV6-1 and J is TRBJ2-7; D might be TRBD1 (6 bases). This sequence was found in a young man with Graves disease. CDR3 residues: CASSRTDSSYEQYF. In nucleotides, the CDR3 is TGTGCCAGCAGTCGAACGGACAGCTCCTACGAGCAGTACTTC.